A selection of T cell receptor beta chains follows, all from one sample in a study of blood T cell repertoires in COVID-19. The protocol was immunoSEQ multiplex PCR, while the TCRdb copy is restricted to in-frame clones and leaves out a portion. The profile covers 20,000 to 25,000 clones, with 80% to 90% appearing a single time and roughly a sixth taken by the ten largest. The specimen was peripheral blood. All receptors derive from a human donor with acute or convalescent COVID-19. The donor label of this sample is uncertain. CDR3s include the opening cysteine and the closing phenylalanine or tryptophan. D genes are given only for firm matches. A clone size is listed for some rows: how often the clone was seen (once, few, many), or a class if it is expanded.

D gene: NA
V gene: TRBV5-1
clone size: NA
CDR3 length: 14
J gene: TRBJ2-7
CDR3 protein: CASSLGTVSYEQYF
CDR3 DNA: TGCGCCAGCAGCTTAGGGACTGTATCCTACGAGCAGTACTTC

D gene: NA
V gene: TRBV6-5
clone size: NA
CDR3 length: 13
J gene: TRBJ2-2
CDR3 protein: CASRTGDTGELFF
CDR3 DNA: TGTGCCAGCAGGACAGGAGACACCGGGGAGCTGTTTTTT

D gene: NA
V gene: TRBV5-4
clone size: NA
CDR3 length: 14
J gene: TRBJ1-5
CDR3 protein: CASSLSGSNQPQHF
CDR3 DNA: TGTGCCAGCAGCTTGTCGGGGAGCAATCAGCCCCAGCATTTT

D gene: TRBD1
V gene: TRBV2
clone size: NA
CDR3 length: 15
J gene: TRBJ1-5
CDR3 protein: CASSELRGVAEAQHF
CDR3 DNA: TGTGCCAGCAGTGAACTCAGGGGGGTTGCTGAGGCCCAGCATTTT

D gene: NA
V gene: TRBV25-1
clone size: NA
CDR3 length: 15
J gene: TRBJ1-6
CDR3 protein: CASRRGQGDNSPLHF
CDR3 DNA: TGTGCCAGCAGGAGGGGACAAGGGGATAATTCACCCCTCCACTTT

D gene: NA
V gene: TRBV5-1
clone size: NA
CDR3 length: 15
J gene: TRBJ2-3
CDR3 protein: CASSWSGRPTDTQYF
CDR3 DNA: TGCGCCAGCAGCTGGAGCGGGCGCCCCACAGATACGCAGTATTTT

D gene: NA
V gene: TRBV19
clone size: NA
CDR3 length: 16
J gene: TRBJ2-2
CDR3 protein: CASSDVRRAGTGELFF
CDR3 DNA: TGTGCCAGTAGTGATGTAAGGAGGGCCGGAACCGGGGAGCTGTTTTTT

D gene: NA
V gene: TRBV29-1
clone size: few
CDR3 length: 16
J gene: TRBJ2-2
CDR3 protein: CSVEEGAETNTGELFF
CDR3 DNA: TGCAGCGTTGAAGAGGGAGCGGAAACGAACACCGGGGAGCTGTTTTTT

D gene: NA
V gene: TRBV4-1
clone size: NA
CDR3 length: 13
J gene: TRBJ1-2
CDR3 protein: CASSQAYSYGYTF
CDR3 DNA: TGCGCCAGCAGCCAAGCTTACAGCTATGGCTACACCTTC

D gene: TRBD2
V gene: TRBV19
clone size: NA
CDR3 length: 15
J gene: TRBJ2-1
CDR3 protein: CASTSTPGGSNEQFF
CDR3 DNA: TGTGCCAGTACTTCCACCCCTGGCGGGAGCAATGAGCAGTTCTTC

D gene: TRBD1
V gene: TRBV19
clone size: once
CDR3 length: 16
J gene: TRBJ2-3
CDR3 protein: CASRGQGTRSTDTQYF
CDR3 DNA: TGTGCCAGCCGTGGACAGGGGACAAGGAGCACAGATACGCAGTATTTT

D gene: NA
V gene: TRBV7-9
clone size: NA
CDR3 length: 13
J gene: TRBJ2-5
CDR3 protein: CASSLGAGETQYF
CDR3 DNA: TGTGCCAGCAGCTTAGGAGCCGGGGAGACCCAGTACTTC

D gene: NA
V gene: TRBV19
clone size: few
CDR3 length: 12
J gene: TRBJ1-5
CDR3 protein: CASSIAGQPQHF
CDR3 DNA: TGTGCCAGTAGTATCGCTGGCCAGCCCCAGCATTTT

D gene: NA
V gene: TRBV5-4
clone size: few
CDR3 length: 13
J gene: TRBJ1-2
CDR3 protein: CASSAGSHYGYTF
CDR3 DNA: TGTGCCAGCAGCGCAGGGTCGCACTATGGCTACACCTTC

D gene: NA
V gene: TRBV18
clone size: NA
CDR3 length: 15
J gene: TRBJ2-7
CDR3 protein: CASSETVTGFGEQYF
CDR3 DNA: TGTGCCAGCTCAGAAACGGTTACAGGGTTCGGGGAGCAGTACTTC

D gene: NA
V gene: TRBV5-5
clone size: NA
CDR3 length: 15
J gene: TRBJ2-5
CDR3 protein: CASSPEVEGRETQYF
CDR3 DNA: TGTGCCAGCAGCCCAGAGGTGGAGGGCCGGGAGACCCAGTACTTC

D gene: NA
V gene: TRBV5-5
clone size: NA
CDR3 length: 12
J gene: TRBJ2-1
CDR3 protein: CASSLDSYEQFF
CDR3 DNA: TGTGCCAGCAGCTTGGACAGCTATGAGCAGTTCTTC

D gene: NA
V gene: TRBV15
clone size: NA
CDR3 length: 14
J gene: TRBJ2-5
CDR3 protein: CATSRDVGEETQYF
CDR3 DNA: TGTGCCACCAGCAGAGATGTGGGAGAAGAGACCCAGTACTTC

D gene: TRBD1
V gene: TRBV6-5
clone size: NA
CDR3 length: 13
J gene: TRBJ2-5
CDR3 protein: CASSRTGEETQYF
CDR3 DNA: TGTGCCAGCAGCCGGACAGGGGAAGAGACCCAGTACTTC

D gene: TRBD1
V gene: TRBV6-1
clone size: NA
CDR3 length: 19
J gene: TRBJ2-1
CDR3 protein: CASSVLPTAGTVMSNEQFF
CDR3 DNA: TGTGCCAGCAGTGTCCTCCCGACAGCCGGGACAGTTATGAGCAATGAGCAGTTCTTC

D gene: NA
V gene: TRBV7-2
clone size: NA
CDR3 length: 15
J gene: TRBJ2-5
CDR3 protein: CASSSQGWGEETQYF
CDR3 DNA: TGTGCCAGCAGCTCACAGGGATGGGGCGAAGAGACCCAGTACTTC

D gene: TRBD2
V gene: TRBV3-1/TRBV3-2
clone size: NA
CDR3 length: 15
J gene: TRBJ2-1
CDR3 protein: CASSRAGGSYNEQFF
CDR3 DNA: TGTGCCAGCAGCCGAGCGGGAGGCTCCTACAATGAGCAGTTCTTC

D gene: TRBD1
V gene: TRBV9
clone size: NA
CDR3 length: 18
J gene: TRBJ2-2
CDR3 protein: CASSATTIGTGGAGELFF
CDR3 DNA: TGTGCCAGCAGCGCCACCACCATAGGGACAGGGGGCGCCGGGGAGCTGTTTTTT

D gene: TRBD1
V gene: TRBV27
clone size: NA
CDR3 length: 14
J gene: TRBJ1-4
CDR3 protein: CASSDPDRGEKLFF
CDR3 DNA: TGTGCCAGCAGTGACCCCGACAGGGGTGAAAAACTGTTTTTT

D gene: NA
V gene: TRBV2
clone size: NA
CDR3 length: 14
J gene: TRBJ2-7
CDR3 protein: CASEAGLGSYEQYF
CDR3 DNA: TGTGCCAGCGAGGCGGGGCTAGGCTCCTACGAGCAGTACTTC

D gene: NA
V gene: TRBV4-1
clone size: NA
CDR3 length: 16
J gene: TRBJ1-1
CDR3 protein: CASSQDGNSAITEAFF
CDR3 DNA: TGCGCCAGCAGCCAAGATGGTAACAGTGCGATCACTGAAGCTTTCTTT

D gene: TRBD2
V gene: TRBV7-3
clone size: NA
CDR3 length: 16
J gene: TRBJ2-1
CDR3 protein: CASSPTSGFGVNEQFF
CDR3 DNA: TGTGCCAGCAGCCCGACTAGCGGATTCGGCGTCAATGAGCAGTTCTTC

D gene: TRBD1
V gene: TRBV5-6
clone size: NA
CDR3 length: 15
J gene: TRBJ2-1
CDR3 protein: CASSPRTGLYNEQFF
CDR3 DNA: TGTGCCAGCAGCCCGCGGACAGGGCTGTACAATGAGCAGTTCTTC

D gene: NA
V gene: TRBV7-2
clone size: once
CDR3 length: 17
J gene: TRBJ1-5
CDR3 protein: CASSLGGPGRSNQPQHF
CDR3 DNA: TGTGCCAGCAGCTTAGGGGGGCCGGGGCGGAGCAATCAGCCCCAGCATTTT

D gene: TRBD2
V gene: TRBV24-1
clone size: NA
CDR3 length: 16
J gene: TRBJ2-1
CDR3 protein: CATSDTSGNSYNEQFF
CDR3 DNA: TGTGCCACCAGTGACACTAGCGGGAACTCCTACAATGAGCAGTTCTTC

D gene: NA
V gene: TRBV5-4
clone size: NA
CDR3 length: 15
J gene: TRBJ1-4
CDR3 protein: CASSWGTGSNEKLFF
CDR3 DNA: TGTGCCAGCAGCTGGGGCACGGGTTCTAATGAAAAACTGTTTTTT

D gene: NA
V gene: TRBV7-2
clone size: NA
CDR3 length: 14
J gene: TRBJ2-5
CDR3 protein: CASSLAQGSETQYF
CDR3 DNA: TGTGCCAGCAGCTTAGCGCAGGGGAGCGAGACCCAGTACTTC

D gene: NA
V gene: TRBV19
clone size: NA
CDR3 length: 17
J gene: TRBJ1-4
CDR3 protein: CASSALRGSQTNEKLFF
CDR3 DNA: TGTGCCAGTAGCGCCTTGCGGGGGAGTCAGACAAATGAAAAACTGTTTTTT

D gene: TRBD2
V gene: TRBV11-2
clone size: NA
CDR3 length: 18
J gene: TRBJ2-1
CDR3 protein: CASSRTTRASGGAYEQFF
CDR3 DNA: TGTGCCAGCAGCAGAACGACGAGGGCTAGCGGGGGGGCATATGAGCAGTTCTTC

D gene: NA
V gene: TRBV10-3
clone size: NA
CDR3 length: 15
J gene: TRBJ1-2
CDR3 protein: CAISESGQLPYGYTF
CDR3 DNA: TGTGCCATCAGTGAGTCTGGACAGCTTCCCTATGGCTACACCTTC

D gene: NA
V gene: TRBV29-1
clone size: NA
CDR3 length: 12
J gene: TRBJ2-1
CDR3 protein: CSVEPQTGWQFF
CDR3 DNA: TGCAGCGTTGAACCCCAGACAGGATGGCAGTTCTTC

D gene: TRBD1
V gene: TRBV2
clone size: NA
CDR3 length: 14
J gene: TRBJ2-5
CDR3 protein: CASKQDRGLETQYF
CDR3 DNA: TGTGCCAGCAAACAGGACAGGGGATTAGAGACCCAGTACTTC

D gene: NA
V gene: TRBV5-4
clone size: NA
CDR3 length: 15
J gene: TRBJ1-1
CDR3 protein: CASSLARTMNTEAFF
CDR3 DNA: TGTGCCAGCAGCTTGGCTAGGACAATGAACACTGAAGCTTTCTTT

D gene: TRBD2
V gene: TRBV11-2
clone size: once
CDR3 length: 17
J gene: TRBJ2-3
CDR3 protein: CASSSGLAGGPGDTQYF
CDR3 DNA: TGTGCCAGCAGCTCCGGACTAGCGGGAGGGCCAGGAGATACGCAGTATTTT

D gene: TRBD1
V gene: TRBV4-1
clone size: NA
CDR3 length: 14
J gene: TRBJ2-7
CDR3 protein: CASSAGQGFYEQYF
CDR3 DNA: TGCGCCAGCAGTGCGGGACAGGGCTTCTACGAGCAGTACTTC

D gene: TRBD2
V gene: TRBV9
clone size: NA
CDR3 length: 18
J gene: TRBJ2-1
CDR3 protein: CASSPKAQRGATWDEQFF
CDR3 DNA: TGTGCCAGCAGCCCCAAGGCTCAGCGGGGGGCGACTTGGGATGAGCAGTTCTTC

D gene: NA
V gene: TRBV7-2
clone size: NA
CDR3 length: 13
J gene: TRBJ1-2
CDR3 protein: CASSLRGTYGYTF
CDR3 DNA: TGTGCCAGCAGCTTAAGGGGCACCTATGGCTACACCTTC

D gene: NA
V gene: TRBV27
clone size: NA
CDR3 length: 12
J gene: TRBJ1-5
CDR3 protein: CASSFINQPQHF
CDR3 DNA: TGTGCCAGCAGTTTCATTAATCAGCCCCAGCATTTT

D gene: NA
V gene: TRBV4-1
clone size: once
CDR3 length: 16
J gene: TRBJ2-1
CDR3 protein: CASSLLGGGRYNEQFF
CDR3 DNA: TGCGCCAGCAGCCTCCTAGGAGGGGGCCGGTACAATGAGCAGTTCTTC

D gene: TRBD1
V gene: TRBV9
clone size: NA
CDR3 length: 15
J gene: TRBJ2-4
CDR3 protein: CASSEVAGQGNIQYF
CDR3 DNA: TGTGCCAGCAGCGAGGTGGCCGGACAGGGAAACATTCAGTACTTC

D gene: NA
V gene: TRBV18
clone size: NA
CDR3 length: 15
J gene: TRBJ2-7
CDR3 protein: CASSPVQGASYEQYF
CDR3 DNA: TGTGCCAGCTCACCAGTACAGGGTGCATCCTACGAGCAGTACTTC

D gene: TRBD1
V gene: TRBV12-3/TRBV12-4
clone size: NA
CDR3 length: 13
J gene: TRBJ2-3
CDR3 protein: CASTRQGANRGYF
CDR3 DNA: TGTGCCAGCACTCGACAGGGGGCTAACAGGGGGTATTTT

D gene: TRBD2
V gene: TRBV7-2
clone size: NA
CDR3 length: 16
J gene: TRBJ2-2
CDR3 protein: CASSLTSGGESGELFF
CDR3 DNA: TGTGCCAGCAGCCTGACTAGCGGGGGGGAGTCCGGGGAGCTGTTTTTT

D gene: NA
V gene: TRBV7-9
clone size: once
CDR3 length: 14
J gene: TRBJ2-3
CDR3 protein: CASSPLTSTDTQYF
CDR3 DNA: TGTGCCAGCAGCCCGCTTACTAGCACAGATACGCAGTATTTT

D gene: TRBD2
V gene: TRBV7-8
clone size: NA
CDR3 length: 16
J gene: TRBJ2-3
CDR3 protein: CASSLALAGGDDTQYF
CDR3 DNA: TGTGCCAGCAGCTTAGCTCTAGCGGGAGGGGACGATACGCAGTATTTT

D gene: TRBD2
V gene: TRBV5-6
clone size: NA
CDR3 length: 16
J gene: TRBJ2-1
CDR3 protein: CASSLARGRALGEQFF
CDR3 DNA: TGTGCCAGCAGCTTGGCCCGCGGGAGGGCCCTCGGTGAGCAGTTCTTC

D gene: TRBD1
V gene: TRBV6-2/TRBV6-3
clone size: NA
CDR3 length: 16
J gene: TRBJ2-2
CDR3 protein: CASSYWTGQGTGELFF
CDR3 DNA: TGTGCCAGCAGTTATTGGACGGGACAGGGCACCGGGGAGCTGTTTTTT

D gene: NA
V gene: TRBV19
clone size: NA
CDR3 length: 13
J gene: TRBJ2-7
CDR3 protein: CASSKTSLGEQYF
CDR3 DNA: TGTGCCAGTAGTAAGACTAGTCTCGGCGAGCAGTACTTC

D gene: TRBD2
V gene: TRBV5-1
clone size: NA
CDR3 length: 18
J gene: TRBJ2-5
CDR3 protein: CASSLSTSGGPMGETQYF
CDR3 DNA: TGCGCCAGCAGCTTATCGACTAGCGGGGGCCCCATGGGGGAGACCCAATACTTC

D gene: NA
V gene: TRBV27
clone size: NA
CDR3 length: 16
J gene: TRBJ2-3
CDR3 protein: CASSPDQGGGTDTQYF
CDR3 DNA: TGTGCCAGCAGTCCAGATCAGGGGGGAGGCACAGATACGCAGTATTTT

D gene: NA
V gene: TRBV7-9
clone size: NA
CDR3 length: 17
J gene: TRBJ1-3
CDR3 protein: CASSSPMTANSGNTIYF
CDR3 DNA: TGTGCCAGCAGCTCACCGATGACTGCCAACTCTGGAAACACCATATATTTT

D gene: TRBD2
V gene: TRBV4-1
clone size: NA
CDR3 length: 14
J gene: TRBJ2-3
CDR3 protein: CASSRLAGIDTQYF
CDR3 DNA: TGCGCCAGCAGCCGACTAGCGGGGATAGATACGCAGTATTTT

D gene: NA
V gene: TRBV7-9
clone size: few
CDR3 length: 17
J gene: TRBJ2-1
CDR3 protein: CASSSKGGGGSTDEQFF
CDR3 DNA: TGTGCCAGCAGCTCCAAAGGGGGTGGCGGGAGTACCGATGAGCAGTTCTTC

D gene: NA
V gene: TRBV5-4
clone size: NA
CDR3 length: 15
J gene: TRBJ2-3
CDR3 protein: CASKTASSSTDTQYF
CDR3 DNA: TGTGCCAGCAAGACGGCTAGTTCTAGCACAGATACGCAGTATTTT